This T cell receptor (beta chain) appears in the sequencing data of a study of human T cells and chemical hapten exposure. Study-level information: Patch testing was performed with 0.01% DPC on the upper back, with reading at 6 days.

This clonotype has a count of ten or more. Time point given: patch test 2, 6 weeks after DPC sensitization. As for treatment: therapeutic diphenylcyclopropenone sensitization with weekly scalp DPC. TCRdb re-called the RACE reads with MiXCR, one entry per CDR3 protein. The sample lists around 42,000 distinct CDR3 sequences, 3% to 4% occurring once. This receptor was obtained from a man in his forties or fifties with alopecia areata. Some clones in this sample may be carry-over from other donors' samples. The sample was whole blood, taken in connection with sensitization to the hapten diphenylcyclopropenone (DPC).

The CDR3 sequence is CASTPTSGGYNEQFF. The CDR3, as DNA: TGTGCCAGCACCCCGACTAGCGGGGGCTACAATGAGCAGTTCTTC. V is TRBV6-4 and J is TRBJ2-1; 12 nucleotides match TRBD2. The germline V gene has CDR1 MRHNA and CDR2 SNTAGT. Germline trimming cut 7 bases from V and 3 bases from J; bases unmatched to any gene: 4. The CDR3 has 15 residues.